The next 5 T cell receptor beta chains were all read from a single sample in a study of cytomegalovirus exposure and HLA in healthy donors. PCR involved 60 Vbeta and 13 Jbeta primers. Here immunoSEQ multiplex PCR was the method, and the copy in TCRdb shows in-frame clones only, minus some. The sample shows 75,000 to 95,000 clones, approximately 88% of them seen only once. The sequenced material came from PBMCs. These TCRs come from a man aged 18 to 30 in good health and CMV-seronegative.

This clone was seen a single time. The chain carries TRBV15 and TRBJ2-7, with 10 nucleotides matching TRBD1. CDR3 length equals 16 residues. Germline V gene sequence: CDR1 LNHNV, CDR2 YYDKDF (reference sequence). V lost 2 bases, J lost 5 bases, and 9 bases stayed unmatched. The CDR3 sequence is CATSRRGTGAQDEQYF. For the CDR3, the DNA is TGTGCCACCAGCAGACGGGGGACAGGGGCACAAGACGAGCAGTACTTC.

The V and J genes are TRBV27 and TRBJ2-3; 11 bases fit TRBD2. The germline V gene has CDR1 MNHEY and CDR2 SMNVEV (reference sequence). CDR3 length: 13 amino acids. V shed 9 bases and J 6 bases; nucleotides not matched to a gene: 5. The CDR3, as DNA: TGTGCCAGTCAACTAGCGGGAGTTGATACGCAGTATTTT. It codes for CASQLAGVDTQYF.

V usage is TRBV29-1 and J usage is TRBJ2-7; 7 nucleotides align to TRBD1. The germline V gene encodes CDR1 SQVTM and CDR2 ANQGSEA. Unmatched junction bases numbered 7, after V lost 4 bases and J lost 4 bases. This CDR3 is built from 13 residues. This chain's CDR3 is CSVARQGFYEQYF. In nucleotides, the CDR3 is TGCAGCGTTGCCCGACAGGGTTTTTACGAGCAGTACTTC.

The chain joins TRBV6-5 to TRBJ1-2; D not resolved. The CDR3 contains 13 residues. Trimming removed 6 bases at V and 8 bases at J, with 16 bases between. CDR1 and CDR2 from the germline V gene are MNHEY and SVGAGI. The CDR3 DNA reads TGTGCCAGCAGCCCGGTCCGAGAAATGGGCTACACCTTC. Its translation is CASSPVREMGYTF.

This clone was observed a few times. This rearrangement joins TRBV5-1 to TRBJ2-6, with a possible D match to TRBD2 (6 bases). The germline CDR1 and CDR2 sequences are SGHRS and YFSETQ. V dropped 3 bases and J dropped 3 bases, with 10 bases sitting between them. The CDR3 runs to 15 residues. CDR3 amino acids: CASSYGGSGANVLTF. DNA of the CDR3: TGCGCCAGCAGCTACGGAGGGAGTGGGGCCAACGTCCTGACTTTC.